Reported below is one T cell receptor beta chain. Data came from immunoSEQ multiplex PCR; TCRdb stores just in-frame clones and leaves some out. Of more than 85,000 clones listed, 85% to 95% are singletons. This sample was taken from a study of T cell responses to AZD1222 COVID-19 vaccine. Trimming removed 4 bases from V and 7 bases from J; junction bases left unmatched: 10. The V gene's germline CDR1 is SEHNR and CDR2 FQNEAQ (reference sequence). This CDR3 is 15 amino acids long. The sequences come from peripheral blood, collected 28 days after the second AZD1222 dose. This chain uses TRBV7-9 with TRBJ1-2, with 9 bases fitting TRBD1. The clonotype was recovered from an adult who received the AZD1222 COVID-19 vaccine. CDR3 nucleotide sequence: TGTGCCAGCAGCTCCTCCGGGACAGGGTATGCTGGCTACACCTTC. Translation: CASSSSGTGYAGYTF.